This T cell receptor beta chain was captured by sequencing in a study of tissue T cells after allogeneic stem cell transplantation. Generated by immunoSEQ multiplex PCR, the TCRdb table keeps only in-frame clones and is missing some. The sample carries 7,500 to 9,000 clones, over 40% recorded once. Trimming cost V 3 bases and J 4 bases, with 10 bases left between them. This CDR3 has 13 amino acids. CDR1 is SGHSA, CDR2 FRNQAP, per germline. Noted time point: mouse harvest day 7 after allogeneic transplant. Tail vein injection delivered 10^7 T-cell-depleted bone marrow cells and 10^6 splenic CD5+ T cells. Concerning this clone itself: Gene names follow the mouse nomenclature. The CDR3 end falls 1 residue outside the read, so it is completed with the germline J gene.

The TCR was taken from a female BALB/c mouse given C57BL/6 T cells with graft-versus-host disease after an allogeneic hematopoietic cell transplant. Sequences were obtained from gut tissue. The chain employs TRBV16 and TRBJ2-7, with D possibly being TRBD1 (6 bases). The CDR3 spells CASSFGDKYEQYF. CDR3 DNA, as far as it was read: TGTGCAAGCAGCTTTGGGGACAAATATGAACAGTAC.